These 28 T cell receptor beta chains were all obtained from the same sample, sequenced in a study of identical twins. TCRdb called the 5' RACE reads again in MiXCR, with one record for every CDR3 protein. The table has some 100,000 distinct CDR3 sequences, about 6.1% seen once. Sequencing was done on a sample of memory T cells sorted from blood. These receptors were taken from a woman aged 50 to 65 in good health.

This clonotype was counted many times. The chain carries TRBV29-1 and TRBJ1-1; D is undetermined. The CDR3 loop spans 13 amino acids. Per germline, CDR1 SQVTM and CDR2 ANQGSEA. V was clipped by 5 bases and J by 7 bases, with 17 bases between them. This CDR3 reads CSVLVRAGLEAFF. CDR3 bases: TGCAGCGTTCTAGTTCGGGCAGGCCTTGAAGCTTTCTTT.

The J gene is TRBJ2-3, the V gene TRBV24-1; 10 bases fit TRBD2. CDR3 size: 16 residues. Germline assignment: CDR1 KGHDR and CDR2 SFDVKD. The trim removed 4 bases at V and 1 base at J, leaving 4 bases unmatched. The CDR3 region is CATSDHSGRRTDTQYF. The CDR3 region has the DNA TGTGCCACCAGTGACCATAGCGGGAGGCGCACAGATACGCAGTATTTT.

This clonotype was seen at least ten times. The rearrangement links TRBV27 to TRBJ1-2; a possible D gene is TRBD1 (5 bases). Germline V gene sequence: CDR1 MNHEY, CDR2 SMNVEV (reference sequence). Trimming left V 6 bases short and J 4 bases short, with 18 bases between. This CDR3 spans 15 amino acids. The chain's CDR3 is CASSRADQGPYGYTF. Here the CDR3 DNA reads TGTGCCAGCAGCCGAGCGGATCAGGGACCCTATGGCTACACCTTC.

This clonotype was counted only a few times. V and J are TRBV6-5 and TRBJ2-7; 7 nucleotides agree with TRBD2. The CDR3 totals 16 residues. V shed 0 bases and J 5 bases; nucleotides not matched to a gene: 10. From germline, CDR1 is MNHEY and CDR2 SVGAGI. In nucleotides, the CDR3 is TGTGCCAGCAGTTACTCGTGGGGCGGGAGTAGCGACGAGCAGTACTTC. Amino acid sequence: CASSYSWGGSSDEQYF.

There are many counts of this clonotype. V usage is TRBV14 and J usage is TRBJ1-1; D not certain. The CDR3 is made up of 12 amino acids. Germline lookup yields CDR1 SGHDN and CDR2 FVKESK. Trimming stripped 9 bases from V and 5 bases from J, with 13 bases between. The CDR3 here is CASSVARTEAFF. Here the CDR3 DNA reads TGTGCCAGTTCGGTAGCGCGGACTGAAGCTTTCTTT.

The chain has TRBV18 and TRBJ2-1, with 9 bases fitting TRBD2. The J segment lost 7 bases and the V segment lost 3 bases, leaving 13 bases of the junction unmatched. The CDR3 length is 17 residues. Germline V gene sequence: CDR1 KGHSH, CDR2 LQKENI. The CDR3 is CASSPPNAGGPRNEQFF. The CDR3 nucleotides are TGTGCCAGCTCACCCCCTAACGCGGGAGGGCCTCGAAATGAGCAGTTCTTC.

This clonotype was seen many times. The chain employs TRBV6-2 or TRBV6-3 and TRBJ2-7; D might be TRBD2 (5 bases). Germline V gene lookup returns CDR1 MNHEY and CDR2 SVGEGT. The CDR3 runs 12 residues. The V end lost 6 bases, the J end lost 0 bases, and 6 bases lay between the germline ends. For the CDR3, the DNA is TGTGCCAGCAGGGAGGTCTCCTACGAGCAGTACTTC. Its protein product is CASREVSYEQYF.

This clonotype was picked up many times. The V call is TRBV27, the J call TRBJ2-1; 10 bases line up with TRBD2. CDR3 length: 15 amino acids. V gave up 4 bases and J gave up 9 bases; unmatched junction bases: 9. The germline V gene encodes CDR1 MNHEY and CDR2 SMNVEV (reference sequence). CDR3 amino acids: CASSSLEREGTEQFF. CDR3 sequence (DNA): TGTGCCAGCAGTTCCCTCGAGCGGGAGGGGACTGAGCAGTTCTTC.

In this sample, this clonotype turned up many times. The rearrangement joins TRBV14 to TRBJ2-7; D remains ambiguous. CDR3 length: 11 amino acids. V was cut by 1 base and J by 7 bases, with 5 bases left in between. Germline V lookup: CDR1 SGHDN, CDR2 FVKESK. The CDR3 sequence: CASSQGVEQYV. The CDR3, as DNA: TGTGCCAGCAGCCAAGGAGTAGAGCAGTACGTC.

This clonotype was seen at least ten times. The chain is built from TRBV29-1 and TRBJ1-1, with a tentative D call TRBD1 (5 bases). The germline gives CDR1 SQVTM, CDR2 ANQGSEA. V gave up 4 bases and J gave up 1 base, with 13 bases separating them. The CDR3 contains 14 residues. As DNA, the CDR3 is TGCAGCGTTGCTTGGCGGGGGGGGAACACTGAAGCTTTCTTT. Protein: CSVAWRGGNTEAFF.

This clonotype was observed a handful of times. The genes are TRBV7-8 and TRBJ2-2, with TRBD1 matching over 7 bases. V shed 5 bases and J 4 bases; nucleotides not matched to a gene: 1. The V gene's germline CDR1 is SGHVS and CDR2 FQNEAQ. CDR3 size: 13 residues. CDR3 in DNA: TGTGCCAGCAGCGGGGACAGCACCGGGGAGCTGTTTTTT. Protein sequence: CASSGDSTGELFF.

This clonotype was counted at least ten times. The rearrangement joins TRBV9 to TRBJ2-3, with TRBD1 identical over 7 bases. Per germline, CDR1 SGDLS and CDR2 YYNGEE. V was pared by 4 bases and J by 2 bases, with 10 bases of the junction left unmatched. The CDR3 is 16 amino acids. The CDR3: CASSPQQGVNTDTQYF. The CDR3 nucleotides are TGTGCCAGCAGCCCACAGCAGGGGGTTAACACAGATACGCAGTATTTT.

This clonotype was seen many times. V gene TRBV2 combines with J gene TRBJ1-3, with D uncertain. CDR1 is SNHLY, CDR2 FYNNEI, per germline. The ends were cut back, 1 base at V and 6 bases at J, with 13 bases in the middle. CDR3 length equals 15 residues. The DNA of the CDR3 is TGTGCCAGCAGTGAAGTTAAGTCAGTGGTAAACACCATATATTTT. Translated: CASSEVKSVVNTIYF.

This clonotype was picked up many times. The chain joins TRBV7-6 to TRBJ2-3; D is perhaps TRBD2 (5 bases). V lost 5 bases and J 3 bases, leaving 15 bases between the germline ends. Germline lookup yields CDR1 SGHVS and CDR2 FNYEAQ. This CDR3 spans 15 amino acids. The CDR3 bases are TGTGCCAGCAGCACCACCACTAGTGTGACAGATACGCAGTATTTT. The encoded protein is CASSTTTSVTDTQYF.

This clonotype was observed a few times. The chain links TRBV6-1 to TRBJ1-6; D gene ambiguous. The CDR3 is 11 residues long. The V gene lost 3 bases and the J gene lost 10 bases, with 4 bases spanning the gap. Germline values: CDR1 MNHNS, CDR2 SASEGT. The CDR3, as DNA: TGTGCCAGCAGTGACGGATCACCCCTCCACTTT. Its protein is CASSDGSPLHF.

This clonotype has a count of ten or more. The chain carries TRBV5-1 and TRBJ2-6; 11 bases match TRBD1. The germline V gene has CDR1 SGHRS and CDR2 YFSETQ. With V trimmed by 4 bases and J by 1 base, 4 bases remained unmatched. The CDR3 sequence is 17 residues long. CDR3 amino acids: CASSLGQGASGANVLTF. DNA for the CDR3: TGCGCCAGCAGCCTTGGACAGGGGGCATCTGGGGCCAACGTCCTGACTTTC.

There are many counts of this clonotype. The V gene is TRBV3-1, the J gene TRBJ2-1, with 9 bases identical to TRBD2. The CDR3 runs 16 residues. Trimming took 0 bases from V and 5 from J; bases not matched to a gene: 5. CDR1 LGHDT and CDR2 YNNKEL come from the germline V gene (reference sequence). The CDR3: CASSQDFGLANNEQFF. CDR3 bases: TGTGCCAGCAGCCAAGATTTCGGACTAGCGAACAATGAGCAGTTCTTC.

This clonotype appeared many times. The chain is built from TRBV20-1 and TRBJ2-4; D remains unclear. V lost 0 bases, J lost 1 base, and 10 bases lay in between. CDR1 and CDR2 (germline): DFQATT, SNEGSKA (reference sequence). CDR3 length: 15 residues. DNA of the CDR3: TGCAGTGCTAGAGATCCCGAGGTGGCCAAAAACATTCAGTACTTC. This codes for CSARDPEVAKNIQYF.

This clonotype showed up many times. V gene TRBV9 combines with J gene TRBJ2-2, with D unresolved. V was trimmed by 0 bases and J by 6 bases, leaving 21 bases between them. CDR3 size: 18 residues. The V gene's germline CDR1 is SGDLS and CDR2 YYNGEE. The CDR3 DNA sequence: TGTGCCAGCAGCGTAGCCCCGTCATCCGTAGTCAGCTCCGGGGAGCTGTTTTTT. Its translation: CASSVAPSSVVSSGELFF.

Turning to this clonotype: This could be a read error, since a much larger clone is one nucleotide away. V gene TRBV21-1 combines with J gene TRBJ2-3. TRBV21-1 counts as a pseudogene. This CDR3 has 12 amino acids. CDR3 in amino acids: CASSESTDTQYF. CDR3 nucleotides: TGTGCCAGCAGCGAGTCTACAGATACGCAGTATTTT.

At least ten counts were recorded for this clonotype. This chain uses TRBV5-1 with TRBJ2-5; 11 bases align to TRBD2. The CDR3 runs 14 residues. Germline CDR1 SGHRS, CDR2 YFSETQ. Trimming at V came to 0 bases and at J to 5 bases, leaving 0 bases not matched to a gene. CDR3 residues: CASSLGLAGETQYF. The CDR3 nucleotides read TGCGCCAGCAGCTTGGGACTAGCGGGGGAGACCCAGTACTTC.

The table lists this clonotype with a few counts. The chain couples TRBV28 to TRBJ2-5, with 8 bases identical to TRBD2. After removal of 7 bases from V and 3 bases from J, the junction contained 16 bases not matched to a gene. Germline CDR1 is MDHEN and CDR2 is SYDVKM. The CDR3 runs to 17 residues. CDR3 region: CASKAVAGRKVKETQYF. CDR3 DNA sequence: TGTGCCAGCAAGGCCGTAGCGGGAAGAAAGGTGAAAGAGACCCAGTACTTC.

In its sample, this clonotype was seen many times. The CDR3 coding sequence is TGTGCCAGCAGTTTTGAGGGGTCGGGGTCGAGCAATCAGCCCCAGCATTTT. This sequence encodes CASSFEGSGSSNQPQHF. This chain uses TRBV12-3 or TRBV12-4 with TRBJ1-5; a possible D gene is TRBD1 (5 bases). CDR3 size: 17 residues. The V gene lost 3 bases and the J gene lost 1 base, with 16 bases spanning the gap.

This clonotype was picked up a small number of times. The chain couples TRBV4-2 to TRBJ1-1; D unclear. Trimming pared 0 bases from V and 1 base from J, leaving 9 bases between. Germline assignment: CDR1 LGHNA and CDR2 YNFKEQ. This CDR3 has 15 residues. CDR3 protein: CASSQDGRGNTEAFF. DNA for the CDR3: TGTGCCAGCAGCCAAGATGGGCGGGGGAACACTGAAGCTTTCTTT.

The V gene is TRBV19, the J gene TRBJ2-4, with D perhaps matching TRBD1 (5 bases). CDR1 and CDR2 (germline): LNHDA, SQIVND (reference sequence). V was trimmed by 6 bases and J by 0 bases, leaving 12 bases between them. The CDR3 loop spans 15 amino acids. CDR3 nucleotides: TGTGCCAGTAGCCAGGGCCTCTTAGCCAAAAACATTCAGTACTTC. It yields the protein CASSQGLLAKNIQYF. The full variable domain, rest sourced from reference TRBV19 and TRBJ2-4, is DGGITQSPKYLFRKEGQNVTLSCEQNLNHDAMYWYRQDPGQGLRLIYYSQIVNDFQKGDIAEGYSVSREKKESFPLTVTSAQKNPTAFYLCASSQGLLAKNIQYFGAGTRLSVL.

This clonotype was detected ten times or more. The V gene is TRBV20-1, the J gene TRBJ2-7; 9 bases align to TRBD2. The CDR3 sequence is 15 residues long. The V segment lost 6 bases and the J segment 5 bases; nucleotides outside the gene matches: 14. The germline CDR1 and CDR2 sequences are DFQATT and SNEGSKA (reference sequence). Written as DNA, the CDR3 is TGCAGTGCGGAGCTTCAGGGGTTAGCGGGAGACGAGCAGTACTTC. It yields the protein CSAELQGLAGDEQYF.

The V and J genes are TRBV12-3 or TRBV12-4 and TRBJ2-2, with D perhaps assigned TRBD1 or TRBD2 (5 bases each). The CDR3 covers 14 residues. V gave up 6 bases and J gave up 8 bases, with 16 bases separating them. DNA of the CDR3: TGTGCCAGCAGAACCCGGGGCGTCCTAGGGGAGCTGTTTTTT. Translating gives CASRTRGVLGELFF.

The chain couples TRBV5-4 to TRBJ2-3, with D perhaps matching TRBD2 (6 bases). The CDR3 consists of 16 residues. The ends were cut back, 3 bases at V and 1 base at J, with 15 bases in the middle. Germline V gene data show CDR1 as SGHNT and CDR2 as YYREEE (reference sequence). The DNA for the CDR3 is TGTGCCAGCAGCTCACCTGGACTACATGGCACAGATACGCAGTATTTT. Translated: CASSSPGLHGTDTQYF.